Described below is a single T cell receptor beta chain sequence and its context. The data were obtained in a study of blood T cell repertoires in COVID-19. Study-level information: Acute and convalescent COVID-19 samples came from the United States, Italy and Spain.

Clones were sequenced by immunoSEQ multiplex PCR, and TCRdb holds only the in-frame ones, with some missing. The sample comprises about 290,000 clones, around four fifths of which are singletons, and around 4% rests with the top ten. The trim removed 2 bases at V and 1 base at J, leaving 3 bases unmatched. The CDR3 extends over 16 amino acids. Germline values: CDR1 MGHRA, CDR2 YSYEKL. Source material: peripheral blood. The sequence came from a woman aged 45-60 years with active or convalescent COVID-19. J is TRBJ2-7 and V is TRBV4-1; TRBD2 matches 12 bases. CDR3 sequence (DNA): TGCGCCAGCAGCCAACCTGGACTAGCGGGATCCTACGAGCAGTACTTC. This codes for CASSQPGLAGSYEQYF.